This T cell receptor (beta chain) was retrieved from a study of sequential checkpoint blockade in melanoma. As to treatment: randomized to nivolumab then ipilimumab (arm A) or the reverse (arm B). None of the patients previously received DNA-damaging chemotherapy. PBMC sorting kept live CD3+CD8+ cells without CD19 or CD56. The table came from immunoSEQ multiplex PCR; TCRdb's copy has only in-frame clones and leaves some out. This table has about 27,000 clones, about 72% appearing once. Germline values: CDR1 MNHNS, CDR2 SASEGT. The CDR3 has 15 residues. V was shortened by 6 bases and J by 3 bases, with 16 bases between the two germline ends.

The TCR originated in a human donor with melanoma. The V call is TRBV6-1, the J call TRBJ2-3, with D perhaps matching TRBD1 (8 bases). Material: CD8+ T cells sorted from blood (inferred from file names), obtained from a patient given nivolumab and ipilimumab in sequence. This chain's CDR3 is CASSFGQGGTDTQYF. Here the CDR3 DNA reads TGTGCCAGCAGCTTTGGACAGGGAGGGACAGATACGCAGTATTTT.